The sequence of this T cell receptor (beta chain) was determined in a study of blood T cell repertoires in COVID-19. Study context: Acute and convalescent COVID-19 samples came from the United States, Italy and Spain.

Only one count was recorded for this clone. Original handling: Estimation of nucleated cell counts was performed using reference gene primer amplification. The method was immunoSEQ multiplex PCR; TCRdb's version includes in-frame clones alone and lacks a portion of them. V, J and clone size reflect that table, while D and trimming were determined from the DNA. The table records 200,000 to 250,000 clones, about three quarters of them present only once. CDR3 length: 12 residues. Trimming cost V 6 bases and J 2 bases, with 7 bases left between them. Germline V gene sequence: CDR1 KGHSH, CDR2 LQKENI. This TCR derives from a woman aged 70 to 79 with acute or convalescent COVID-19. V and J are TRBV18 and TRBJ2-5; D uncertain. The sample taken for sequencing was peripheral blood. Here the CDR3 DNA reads TGTGCCAGCTCGTCAACACAAGAGACCCAGTACTTC. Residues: CASSSTQETQYF. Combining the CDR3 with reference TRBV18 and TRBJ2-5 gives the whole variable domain NAGVMQNPRHLVRRRGQEARLRCSPMKGHSHVYWYRQLPEEGLKFMVYLQKENIIDESGMPKERFSAEFPKEGPSILRIQQVVRGDSAAYFCASSSTQETQYFGPGTRLLVL.